The present entry profiles one T cell receptor (beta chain) with its context. Genomic DNA served as template for TCR beta VDJ and CDR3 profiling. TCRdb re-called the reads through MiXCR, storing one row per CDR3 protein. This table holds 150,000 to 200,000 distinct CDR3 sequences, 47% found once. Germline values: CDR1 SGHTA, CDR2 FQGNSA. This CDR3 has 17 residues. V was clipped by 5 bases and J by 0 bases; unmatched bases: 7. The authors sequenced patients whose flow cytometry had shown CD8+CD57+ cell expansion. This specimen belongs to a study of CD8+CD57+ T cells in acquired aplastic anemia. The chain uses TRBV7-2 and TRBJ1-3; 10 bases are a match to TRBD1. Sequencing used sorted CD4+, CD8+, or CD8+CD57+ T cells (not recorded which) from PBMCs. This sequence originates from a human donor with aplastic anemia. The CDR3 bases are TGTGCCAGCAGCCCCCGACAGGGGGCCGTCTCTGGAAACACCATATATTTT. It encodes CASSPRQGAVSGNTIYF.